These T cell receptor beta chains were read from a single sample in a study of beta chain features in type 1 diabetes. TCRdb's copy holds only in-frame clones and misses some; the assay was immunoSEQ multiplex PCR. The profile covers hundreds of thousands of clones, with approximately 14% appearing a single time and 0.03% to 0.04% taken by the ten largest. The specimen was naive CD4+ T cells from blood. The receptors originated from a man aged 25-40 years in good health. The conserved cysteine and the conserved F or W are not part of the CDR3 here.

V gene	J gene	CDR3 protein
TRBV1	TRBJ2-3	TSSQGVEDTQY
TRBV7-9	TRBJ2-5	ASSPGASGIKETQY
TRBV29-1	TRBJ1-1	SVGPGTQNTEAF
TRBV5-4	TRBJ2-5	ASSMWTRGETQY
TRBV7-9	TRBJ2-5	ASSHELAGVGQETQY
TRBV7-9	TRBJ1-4	ASSLEVEKLF
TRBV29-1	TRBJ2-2	SATPFAGTGDAGELF
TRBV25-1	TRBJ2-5	ASSEWVTGFGETQY
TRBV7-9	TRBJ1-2	ASSPEGQGGYGYT
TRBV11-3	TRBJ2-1	ASRTTSGVSYNEQF
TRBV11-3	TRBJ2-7	ASSLTESYEQY
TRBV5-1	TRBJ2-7	ASSLRPGGVVYEQY
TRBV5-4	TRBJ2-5	ASSFFEGEETQY
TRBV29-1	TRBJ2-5	SGARGSETQY
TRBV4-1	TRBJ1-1	ASSQKASNTEAF
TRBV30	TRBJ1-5	AWSPGDQPQH
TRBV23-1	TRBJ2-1	ASSPHEQF
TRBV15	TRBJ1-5	ATSRVQGELQPQH
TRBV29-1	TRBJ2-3	SVEVRGAPDTQY
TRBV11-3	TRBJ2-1	ASSLVIGLNEQF
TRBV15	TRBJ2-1	ATSRRSGRGNEQF
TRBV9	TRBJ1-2	ASSVEGMSQDGYT
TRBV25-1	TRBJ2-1	ASSEPGQGRNEQF
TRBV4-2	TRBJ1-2	ASSQALGQGYGYT
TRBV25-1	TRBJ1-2	ASTREGDGYT
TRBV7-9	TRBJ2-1	ASSGDAYNEQF
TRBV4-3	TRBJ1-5	ASSQEAQAYQPQH
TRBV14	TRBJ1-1	ATKQGLNTEAF
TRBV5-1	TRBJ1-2	ASSPTRGYGYT
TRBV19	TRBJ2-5	ASSIGTIQETQY
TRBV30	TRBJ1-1	AWSAGKAF
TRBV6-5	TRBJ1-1	ASSQGTEAF
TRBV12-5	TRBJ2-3	ASGPPRGPTPDTQY
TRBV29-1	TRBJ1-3	SVEDLGFGNTIY
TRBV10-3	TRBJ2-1	AIRLAGDNEQF
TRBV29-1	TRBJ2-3	SVVTGTDTQY
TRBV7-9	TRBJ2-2	ASSGGLSGELF
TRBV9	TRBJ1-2	ASSVEGRYYGYT
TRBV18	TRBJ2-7	ASSQSGGYEQY
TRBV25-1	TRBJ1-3	ASSRGNTIY
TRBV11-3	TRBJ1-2	ASSHQPQGDSYGYT
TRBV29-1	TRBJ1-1	SVEDLPGENPEAF
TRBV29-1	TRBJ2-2	SVMGENTGELF